This entry lists 32 T cell receptor beta chains sequenced from one sample in a study of neurological immune-mediated disorders. Time point reported: longitudinal time-point 1 (baseline). One entry per CDR3 protein, called by TCRdb with MiXCR from the 5' RACE reads. This sample yields tens of thousands of distinct CDR3 sequences, of which about a tenth are seen a single time; more than 9% belongs to the top ten. What was sequenced was PBMCs. The receptor set was obtained from a young man in good health.

This clonotype was observed at least ten times. The chain carries TRBV6-2 or TRBV6-3 and TRBJ2-7; 7 nucleotides agree with TRBD1. The CDR3 length is 14 residues. CDR1 and CDR2 from the germline V gene are MNHEY and SVGEGT. With 5 bases clipped from V and 7 bases from J, the junction kept 11 bases outside the gene matches. This CDR3 reads CASSQLDRMGEQYF. In DNA, the CDR3 is TGTGCCAGCAGTCAATTGGACAGGATGGGAGAGCAGTACTTC.

This clonotype was counted at least ten times. The V call is TRBV6-2 or TRBV6-3, the J call TRBJ2-4; TRBD2 aligns across 10 bases. The CDR3 sequence is 19 residues long. Looked up from germline, CDR1 is MNHEY and CDR2 is SVGEGT. J was trimmed by 6 bases and V by 7 bases; bases with no gene match: 21. CDR3 in DNA: TGTGCCAGCACCGACTTGGGTTTGGAAGCGGGAGGGCCTCGAAACATTCAGTACTTC. As protein: CASTDLGLEAGGPRNIQYF.

This clonotype appeared many times. The V gene is TRBV4-2, the J gene TRBJ2-7; 13 nucleotides line up with TRBD2. The CDR3 is 21 residues long. Germline lookup yields CDR1 LGHNA and CDR2 YNFKEQ. With 2 bases clipped from V and 0 bases from J, the junction kept 16 bases outside the gene matches. As DNA, the CDR3 is TGTGCCAGCAGCCAACAAGCTAATCCTGGACTAGCGGGAGCGTCCTCCTACGAGCAGTACTTC. As protein: CASSQQANPGLAGASSYEQYF.

The chain has TRBV5-1 and TRBJ2-3, with TRBD2 matching over 7 bases. The V gene's germline CDR1 is SGHRS and CDR2 YFSETQ. CDR3 length: 16 amino acids. The J segment lost 5 bases and the V segment lost 4 bases, leaving 13 bases of the junction unmatched. CDR3: CASSPPTGSGGDTQYF. The DNA for the CDR3 is TGCGCCAGCAGCCCACCCACGGGGTCGGGAGGAGATACGCAGTATTTT.

This clonotype was counted ten times or more. The chain recombines TRBV7-6 with TRBJ2-3, with D possibly TRBD1 on 6 matching bases. V was cut by 4 bases and J by 4 bases, with 9 bases left in between. Germline V gene data show CDR1 as SGHVS and CDR2 as FNYEAQ. The CDR3 contains 13 residues. The CDR3 loop reads CASSSGQPDTQYF. DNA for the CDR3: TGTGCCAGCAGCTCCGGACAGCCAGATACGCAGTATTTT.

This chain uses TRBV7-2 with TRBJ2-3, with D maybe TRBD2 (7 bases). CDR3 length: 16 residues. Germline values: CDR1 SGHTA, CDR2 FQGNSA. Trimming removed 7 bases from V and 2 bases from J, with 19 bases in between. The CDR3, as DNA: TGTGCCAGCACAAGAAGGGGGGGAGCCGCCACAGATACGCAGTATTTT. This sequence encodes CASTRRGGAATDTQYF.

This clonotype was recorded at least ten times. The V gene is TRBV28, the J gene TRBJ2-1; TRBD1 matches at 9 bases. Germline V gene sequence: CDR1 MDHEN, CDR2 SYDVKM. This CDR3 has 18 residues. J was trimmed by 6 bases and V by 7 bases; bases with no gene match: 19. The DNA of the CDR3 is TGTGCCAGCAATACGTTGAGGGGGACAGGGAAAGGGGTCAATGAGCAGTTCTTC. This gives the protein CASNTLRGTGKGVNEQFF.

In this sample, this clonotype turned up a few times. The rearrangement uses TRBV7-9 and TRBJ2-7; 11 bases align to TRBD1. The CDR3 loop spans 14 amino acids. CDR1 is SEHNR, CDR2 FQNEAQ, per germline (reference sequence). After removal of 6 bases from V and 5 bases from J, the junction contained 6 bases not matched to a gene. The CDR3 coding sequence is TGTGCCAGCAGGGCGATGGGACAGGGGGACGAGCAGTACTTC. This sequence encodes CASRAMGQGDEQYF.

In its sample, this clonotype was seen many times. This rearrangement joins TRBV9 to TRBJ1-4; TRBD1 agrees at 8 bases. The V segment lost 3 bases and the J segment 6 bases; nucleotides outside the gene matches: 7. In germline, CDR1 is SGDLS, CDR2 YYNGEE. The CDR3 is made up of 15 amino acids. The CDR3 sequence: CASSGDGTGYEKLFF. Written as DNA, the CDR3 is TGTGCCAGCAGCGGCGATGGGACAGGCTATGAAAAACTGTTTTTT.

This clonotype has ten or more counts. The gene calls are TRBV5-1 and TRBJ2-2; 8 bases are a match to TRBD1. V lost 3 bases to trimming and J lost 4 bases; unmatched junction nucleotides: 11. The CDR3 totals 17 residues. CDR1 is SGHRS, CDR2 YFSETQ, per germline. CDR3 DNA sequence: TGCGCCAGCAGCTGGGTCGAGCACAGGGGGAGCACCGGGGAGCTGTTTTTT. The encoded protein is CASSWVEHRGSTGELFF.

Many counts were recorded for this clonotype. This chain uses TRBV15 with TRBJ2-5; the match to TRBD1 covers 9 bases. In germline, CDR1 is LNHNV, CDR2 YYDKDF (reference sequence). This CDR3 spans 16 amino acids. V trimming: 3 bases; J trimming: 5 bases; junction bases outside the gene matches: 10. In DNA, the CDR3 is TGTGCCACCAGCAGGATACAGGGGGCGAAGAGGGAGACCCAGTACTTC. Residues: CATSRIQGAKRETQYF. The variable domain in full, completed from reference TRBV15 and TRBJ2-5, reads DAMVIQNPRYQVTQFGKPVTLSCSQTLNHNVMYWYQQKSSQAPKLLFHYYDKDFNNEADTPDNFQSRRPNTSFCFLDIRSPGLGDTAMYLCATSRIQGAKRETQYFGPGTRLLVL.

In its sample, this clonotype was seen a few times. The chain joins TRBV3-1 to TRBJ2-5; D ambiguous. From germline, CDR1 is LGHDT and CDR2 YNNKEL (reference sequence). CDR3 length: 17 residues. Trimming removed 0 bases at V and 4 bases at J, with 18 bases between. The CDR3 DNA follows: TGTGCCAGCAGCCAAGATCATAGCAGTGCACAGAGAGAGACCCAGTACTTC. It specifies CASSQDHSSAQRETQYF.

The CDR3 coding sequence is TGTGCCAGCAGTTACCCTACACCCGGGACTAGCGGAGCCTACGAGCAGTACTTC. Protein product: CASSYPTPGTSGAYEQYF. The chain couples TRBV6-2 or TRBV6-3 to TRBJ2-7; 11 positions match TRBD2. Germline trimming cut 2 bases from V and 2 bases from J; bases unmatched to any gene: 11. Germline-derived CDR1 and CDR2 are MNHEY and SVGEGT. CDR3 length: 18 residues.

This clonotype was detected ten times or more. V usage is TRBV5-5 and J usage is TRBJ1-5; TRBD1 agrees at 7 bases. V dropped 4 bases and J dropped 4; count of bases not matched to a gene: 5. The CDR3 totals 14 residues. Per germline, CDR1 SGHKS and CDR2 YYEKEE (reference sequence). CDR3: CASSLTGVNQPQHF. The CDR3 nucleotides read TGTGCCAGCAGCCTTACAGGGGTTAATCAGCCCCAGCATTTT. The entire variable domain, with the rest obtained from reference TRBV5-5 and TRBJ1-5, is as follows: DAGVTQSPTHLIKTRGQQVTLRCSPISGHKSVSWYQQVLGQGPQFIFQYYEKEERGRGNFPDRFSARQFPNYSSELNVNALLLGDSALYLCASSLTGVNQPQHFGDGTRLSIL.

This clonotype has a count of ten or more. The chain has TRBV12-3 or TRBV12-4 and TRBJ2-1; D is undetermined. The CDR3 extends over 11 amino acids. V lost 3 bases to trimming and J lost 9 bases, with 6 bases between them. CDR3 nucleotide sequence: TGTGCCAGCAGTTTTATCGGTGAGCAGTTCTTC. Translation: CASSFIGEQFF.

This clonotype has at least ten counts. The chain links TRBV9 to TRBJ2-7; tentative D call: TRBD2 (5 bases). The V end was cut by 4 bases, the J end by 0 bases, with 14 bases between. The CDR3 is 15 amino acids. In germline, CDR1 is SGDLS, CDR2 YYNGEE. The CDR3 DNA follows: TGTGCCAGCAGCACGGAGGACCGAAGCTCCTACGAGCAGTACTTC. This translates into CASSTEDRSSYEQYF.

This clonotype was counted many times. This chain uses TRBV15 with TRBJ1-6; D is unclear. CDR3 length: 13 amino acids. CDR1 and CDR2 (germline): LNHNV, YYDKDF (reference sequence). Trimming took 0 bases from V and 7 from J, leaving 4 bases between them. CDR3 region: CATSRDPNSPLHF. The DNA of the CDR3 is TGTGCCACCAGCAGAGATCCGAATTCACCCCTCCACTTT.

This clonotype appeared many times. The rearrangement links TRBV4-2 to TRBJ2-2; no clear D. Germline V CDR1 and CDR2: LGHNA, YNFKEQ. V was trimmed by 0 bases and J by 4 bases, leaving 9 bases between them. This CDR3 region has 15 residues. This chain's CDR3 is CASSQEGYSTGELFF. The CDR3 DNA sequence: TGTGCCAGCAGCCAAGAGGGGTATAGCACCGGGGAGCTGTTTTTT.

This clonotype occurred many times. The chain combines TRBV15 with TRBJ2-3; D not certain. Trimming stripped 4 bases from V and 4 bases from J, with 3 bases between. Germline loops: CDR1 LNHNV, CDR2 YYDKDF (reference sequence). The CDR3 contains 11 residues. CDR3 in DNA: TGTGCCACCAGCAATGCAGATACGCAGTATTTT. Translating gives CATSNADTQYF.

V is TRBV12-3 or TRBV12-4 and J is TRBJ1-1; unclear D gene. Trimming cost V 6 bases and J 0 bases, with 14 bases left between them. This CDR3 spans 15 amino acids. The CDR3 DNA follows: TGTGCCAGCAGCCTCGGGAGGGTTATGAACACTGAAGCTTTCTTT. This translates into CASSLGRVMNTEAFF.

With respect to this clonotype: A clone one base away is much larger, so this may be a read error. This sequence joins TRBV7-3 and TRBJ2-1; D is unresolved. The CDR3 totals 14 residues. The V gene's germline CDR1 is SGHTA and CDR2 FQGTGA. CDR3 nucleotides: TGTGCCAGCAGCTTATCGCGGTCCGACAATGACCAGTTCTTC. Protein sequence: CASSLSRSDNDQFF.

This clonotype was seen many times. At one end, the junction sequence differs from germline, possibly due to a read error. The chain uses TRBV27 and TRBJ2-5; no reliable D call. The CDR3 covers 16 residues. The germline gives CDR1 MNHEY, CDR2 SMNVEV (reference sequence). CDR3 residues: CASSLSLASREDTQYF. DNA of the CDR3: TGTGCCAGCAGTTTATCGCTTGCGTCGCGCGAAGATACCCAGTACTTC.

This clonotype was observed many times. The chain links TRBV4-1 to TRBJ2-7; tentative D call: TRBD2 (6 bases). The V end was cut by 1 base, the J end by 6 bases, with 13 bases between. This CDR3 contains 14 residues. CDR1 MGHRA and CDR2 YSYEKL come from the germline V gene. In nucleotides, the CDR3 is TGCGCCAGCAGCCAAGCCCCGACCGGGGGCGAGCAGTACTTC. It translates to CASSQAPTGGEQYF.

This clonotype was observed at least ten times. This sequence joins TRBV11-2 and TRBJ2-2; D uncertain. V lost 1 base and J lost 5, with 11 bases in between. The V gene's germline CDR1 is SGHAT and CDR2 FQNNGV. This CDR3 is 15 amino acids long. The CDR3 here is CASSLVTLATGELFF. In nucleotides, the CDR3 is TGTGCCAGCAGCTTAGTAACGTTGGCTACCGGGGAGCTGTTTTTT.

This clonotype was observed a handful of times. This chain uses TRBV5-1 with TRBJ1-6; D is unresolved. In germline, CDR1 is SGHRS, CDR2 YFSETQ. The CDR3 spans 15 residues. V was shortened by 4 bases and J by 7 bases, with 15 bases between the two germline ends. For the CDR3, the DNA is TGCGCCAGCAGCCCGAGCTGGACTGACAATTCACCCCTCCACTTT. Residues: CASSPSWTDNSPLHF.

In this sample, this clonotype turned up many times. The chain is built from TRBV18 and TRBJ2-6; D remains ambiguous. V was clipped by 6 bases and J by 0 bases, with 9 bases between them. There are 15 residues in the CDR3. Germline CDR1 is KGHSH and CDR2 is LQKENI. The CDR3, as DNA: TGTGCCAGCTCCTCCGAGATCTCTGGGGCCAACGTCCTGACTTTC. It encodes CASSSEISGANVLTF.

V is TRBV10-2 and J is TRBJ1-2, with D possibly being TRBD1 (5 bases). Trimming cost V 2 bases and J 8 bases, with 9 bases left between them. This CDR3 is built from 12 residues. CDR1 and CDR2 (germline): WSHSY, SAAADI. CDR3 loop: CASSEPGQGYTF. The CDR3 DNA reads as TGCGCCAGCAGTGAGCCAGGGCAGGGCTACACCTTC.

This clonotype was seen repeatedly, ten times or more. J is TRBJ2-7 and V is TRBV6-2 or TRBV6-3; no definite D call. The V and J ends lost 4 bases and 7 bases respectively, with 11 bases between them. The CDR3 loop spans 12 amino acids. Germline values: CDR1 MNHEY, CDR2 SVGEGT. The CDR3 sequence: CASSFSMGEQYF. CDR3 nucleotides: TGTGCCAGCAGTTTTTCCATGGGTGAGCAGTACTTC.

This clonotype has ten or more counts. V gene TRBV12-3 or TRBV12-4 combines with J gene TRBJ2-2, with 14 bases lining up with TRBD2. V lost 5 bases to trimming and J lost 6 bases; unmatched junction nucleotides: 11. The length of the CDR3 is 18 residues. This CDR3 reads CASSLMTSGRVYPGELFF. The CDR3 DNA is TGTGCCAGCAGTCTGATGACTAGCGGGAGGGTCTATCCCGGGGAGCTGTTTTTT.

Many counts were recorded for this clonotype. This chain joins TRBV28 and TRBJ2-5; D gene ambiguous. The CDR3 is 13 amino acids. Germline values: CDR1 MDHEN, CDR2 SYDVKM. Trimming stripped 4 bases from V and 5 bases from J, with 11 bases between. CDR3 sequence (DNA): TGTGCCAGCAGTTCTCCGGGCCCGGAGACCCAGTACTTC. Translated, it gives CASSSPGPETQYF.

This clonotype has ten or more counts. V and J are TRBV6-2 or TRBV6-3 and TRBJ1-5, with D uncertain. Between the trimmed V and J ends, which lost 8 bases and 6 bases, there was a span of 8 bases. Per the germline V gene, CDR1 is MNHEY and CDR2 is SVGEGT. The CDR3 extends over 11 amino acids. The CDR3 sequence: CASGPGQPQHF. The DNA of the CDR3 is TGTGCCAGCGGGCCGGGTCAGCCCCAGCATTTT.

Regarding this clonotype: A read error is possible here, since a much larger clone lies one base away. The missing conserved phenylalanine or tryptophan at the end of this CDR3 makes a read error likely. CDR3 bases: TGTGCCACCAGCAGGTACCAAGAGACCCAGTACATC. It is translated as CATSRYQETQYI. The chain couples TRBV15 to TRBJ2-5; D ambiguous. CDR3 size: 12 residues. The V end was cut by 3 bases, the J end by 0 bases, with 2 bases between. Germline CDR1 LNHNV, CDR2 YYDKDF (reference sequence).